These T cell receptor beta chains were read from a single sample in a study of neurological immune-mediated disorders. From the 5' RACE reads, TCRdb called clonotypes with MiXCR, one entry per CDR3 protein. The table has tens of thousands of distinct CDR3 sequences, 20% to 25% seen once. Sequences were obtained from PBMCs. These receptors originate from a man aged 55 to 70 with HTLV-1-associated myelopathy (HAM/TSP). Both conserved end residues are part of each CDR3. The D gene is left open where the match is weak. Clone size appears in some rows only: once, few, many, or a class for an expanded clone.

TRBD1 | many | TRBJ2-7 | TRBV20-1 | TGCAGTTTACCCGGGACAGGGGGCCCCTACGAGCAGTACTTC | CSLPGTGGPYEQYF
. | many | TRBJ2-5 | TRBV5-1 | TGCGCCAGCAGCTGGGGCCGCGGCTCGGCGGAGACCCAGTACTTC | CASSWGRGSAETQYF
. | many | TRBJ2-7 | TRBV7-2 | TGTGCCAGCAGCTTAAACCCCGGAACGTCCTACGAGCAGTACTTC | CASSLNPGTSYEQYF
TRBD1 | many | TRBJ2-3 | TRBV3-1 | TGTGCCAGCAGCCGTGGGACAGGGGACACAGATACGCAGTATTTT | CASSRGTGDTDTQYF
. | many | TRBJ2-1 | TRBV4-1 | TGCGCCAGCAAGGGAGGGACAGCCTCCTACAATGAGCAGTTCTTC | CASKGGTASYNEQFF
. | few | TRBJ2-5 | TRBV11-2 | TGTGCCGGACAGCATTCCCCTCAAGAGACCCAGTACTTC | CAGQHSPQETQYF
. | . | TRBJ2-3 | TRBV5-6 | TGTGCCAGCAGCTTGGGACTAGTCACAGATACGCAGTATTTT | CASSLGLVTDTQYF
TRBD1 | many | TRBJ2-5 | TRBV10-3 | TGTGCCATCAATGAGGGGGCCGGAGAGACCCAGTACTTC | CAINEGAGETQYF
. | many | TRBJ2-2 | TRBV5-4 | TGTGCCAGCAGCTCAGGATCTAGTTCCGTTGGAGGCGGGGAGCTGTTTTTT | CASSSGSSSVGGGELFF
TRBD2 | many | TRBJ2-1 | TRBV9 | TGTGCCAGCAGTCCTTTAGCGGGAGGGAACTCCTACAATGAGCAGTTCTTC | CASSPLAGGNSYNEQFF
TRBD1 | many | TRBJ2-1 | TRBV9 | TGTGCCAGCAGCCTCCGGGACAGCCACAATGAGCAGTTCTTC | CASSLRDSHNEQFF
. | many | TRBJ2-5 | TRBV2 | TGTGCCAGCAGTGGAGCCCTACTAGCCGGCGGCGGGACCCAGTACTTC | CASSGALLAGGGTQYF
. | many | TRBJ1-1 | TRBV5-1 | TGCGCCAGCAGCTTGGTCGAGCTAAGACACACTGAAGCTTTCTTT | CASSLVELRHTEAFF
TRBD1 | . | TRBJ1-1 | TRBV7-2 | TGTGCCAGCAGCCCCGCGACAGGGTCCGGCACTAAAGCTGTCTTT | CASSPATGSGTKAVF
. | . | TRBJ2-2 | TRBV11-2 | TGTGCCAGCAGTTATACCGGGGAGCTGTTTTTT | CASSYTGELFF
. | many | TRBJ2-5 | TRBV29-1 | TGCAGCTCCTTGGGGTCACAAGAGACCCAGTACTTC | CSSLGSQETQYF
TRBD2 | many | TRBJ2-1 | TRBV11-3 | TGTGCCAGCAGCACTAGCGGGAGTGGTAATGAGCAGTTCTTC | CASSTSGSGNEQFF
TRBD1 | many | TRBJ2-1 | TRBV5-6 | TGTGCCAGCAGCTCCGGGACAGGGGGCAGGGATGAGCAGTTCTTC | CASSSGTGGRDEQFF
. | many | TRBJ2-5 | TRBV29-1 | TGCAGCTCTCTTGGGGGGGAGACCCAGTACTTC | CSSLGGETQYF
. | many | TRBJ2-6 | TRBV7-9 | TGTGCCAGCAGCTCTACCCTTTCCGGGGCCTTCTCTGGGGCCAACGTCCTGACTTTC | CASSSTLSGAFSGANVLTF
. | . | TRBJ2-1 | TRBV12-3/TRBV12-4 | TGTGCCAGCAGGGCGGACTTAACCCCCTCCTTC | CASRADLTPSF
TRBD1 | many | TRBJ1-1 | TRBV6-6 | TGTGCCAGCAGTTTCGGACAGGGGAGAGGTACTGAAGCTTTCTTT | CASSFGQGRGTEAFF
. | . | TRBJ2-3 | TRBV12-3/TRBV12-4 | TGTGCCAGCACCCGAAACCGCGGGGCTCTCACAGATACGCAGTATTTT | CASTRNRGALTDTQYF
. | many | TRBJ1-2 | TRBV9 | TGTGCCAGCAGCGTAGCGGTCATGGGTTCAGAGAGTGGCTACACCTTC | CASSVAVMGSESGYTF
. | . | TRBJ2-5 | TRBV5-6 | TGTGCCAGCAGCTTCCCGACGGGCCGGGAGACCCAGTACTTC | CASSFPTGRETQYF
TRBD2 | many | TRBJ2-3 | TRBV28 | TGTGCCAGCAGTGGGGGACTAGCCACCCCTGTACCTCATTTT | CASSGGLATPVPHF
TRBD2 | many | TRBJ2-1 | TRBV9 | TGTGCCAGCAGTGAAAGCGGGAGGGCCTACAATGAGCAGTTCTTC | CASSESGRAYNEQFF
TRBD2 | many | TRBJ2-1 | TRBV20-1 | TGCAGTGCTAGAGCCGGGACTAGCGGGAGCTCCTACAATGAGCAGTTCTTC | CSARAGTSGSSYNEQFF
. | many | TRBJ2-7 | TRBV12-3/TRBV12-4 | TGTGCCAGCAGTTTATCAGGGGCCTACGAGCAGTACTTC | CASSLSGAYEQYF
. | many | TRBJ1-1 | TRBV20-1 | TGCAGTGCAGTACCCCCCCACAGGACGAACACTGAAGCTTTCTTT | CSAVPPHRTNTEAFF
. | many | TRBJ1-2 | TRBV19 | TGTGCCACCCCGTATGGTGTCTACACCTTC | CATPYGVYTF
. | many | TRBJ1-3 | TRBV7-8 | TGTGCCAGCAGCTTAGGGCAGTCCCTGATCGGAAACACCATATATTTT | CASSLGQSLIGNTIYF
. | many | TRBJ2-1 | TRBV20-1 | TGCAGTGCTAGGCCTAGCTTCAATGAGCAGTTCTTC | CSARPSFNEQFF
. | many | TRBJ1-5 | TRBV10-3 | TGTGCCATCAGTGGACTTAGCAATCAGCCCCAGCATTTT | CAISGLSNQPQHF
TRBD1 | many | TRBJ1-2 | TRBV5-1 | TGCGCCAGCAGCTCCCTAACAGGGGGAGGTGGCTACACCTTC | CASSSLTGGGGYTF
TRBD2 | . | TRBJ2-7 | TRBV3-1 | TGTGCCAGCAGCCCGATTAGCGGGAGCATAGGCGAGCAGTACTTC | CASSPISGSIGEQYF
. | many | TRBJ1-5 | TRBV7-2 | TGTGCCACCACACGGGACGGTAACCAGCCCCAGCATTTT | CATTRDGNQPQHF
. | . | TRBJ1-2 | TRBV29-1 | TGCAGCGTTGATGCGGGGTATGGTGGCTACACCTTC | CSVDAGYGGYTF
. | few | TRBJ2-1 | TRBV3-1 | TGTGCCAGCAGCCCCGGCGGCGGGTACTACAATGAGCAGTTCTTC | CASSPGGGYYNEQFF
. | many | TRBJ2-1 | TRBV15 | TGTGCCACCAGCAGGCCCAATACTAGGTATGAGCAGTTCTTC | CATSRPNTRYEQFF
. | many | TRBJ1-5 | TRBV5-6 | TGTGCCAGCAGCTCACAGGGATATAGCAATCAGCCCCAGCATTTT | CASSSQGYSNQPQHF
. | many | TRBJ2-3 | TRBV7-9 | TGTGCCAGCAGCTTAACATCCGGGAAGGGGTGGAATACGCAGTATTTT | CASSLTSGKGWNTQYF
. | many | TRBJ2-2 | TRBV5-5 | TGTGCCAGCAGCTTGGGGCATCTCGCGAACACCGGGGAGCTGTTTTTT | CASSLGHLANTGELFF
. | many | TRBJ1-1 | TRBV6-5 | TGTGCCAGCAGTACCGCCGGGAGGGCTAGCGCTGAAGCTTTCTTT | CASSTAGRASAEAFF
TRBD1 | many | TRBJ1-2 | TRBV5-1 | TGCGCCAGCAGCATAGGACAGGGGAACTATGGCTACACCTTC | CASSIGQGNYGYTF
. | many | TRBJ2-1 | TRBV5-6 | TGTGCCAGCAACTCCCCCAGCAGGGGAACTATCAATGAGCAGTTCTTC | CASNSPSRGTINEQFF
TRBD1 | many | TRBJ1-2 | TRBV10-3 | TGTGCCATCAGTCCAACAGGGGACGGCTACACCTTC | CAISPTGDGYTF
. | . | TRBJ2-2 | TRBV12-3/TRBV12-4 | TGTGCCAGCAGTTTTGTCTCCGGGGAGCTGTTTTTT | CASSFVSGELFF
. | . | TRBJ1-5 | TRBV7-2 | TGTGCCAGCAGCCGACAGGTGGATCAGCCCCAGCATTTT | CASSRQVDQPQHF
. | . | TRBJ1-1 | TRBV5-1 | TGCGCCAGCAGCAGCCCAAACACTGAAGCTTTCTTT | CASSSPNTEAFF
. | many | TRBJ1-1 | TRBV5-1 | TGCGCCAGCACTGTTTCACAGGGGAACACTGAAGCTTTCTTT | CASTVSQGNTEAFF
. | many | TRBJ2-1 | TRBV7-9 | TGTGCCAGCAGCTTATCCACGACAAGCAATGAGCAGTTCTTC | CASSLSTTSNEQFF
TRBD1 | few | TRBJ2-1 | TRBV5-1 | TGCGCCAGCAGCATACGCGGGGACAGGGCGGTGGGTGAGCAGTTCTTC | CASSIRGDRAVGEQFF
TRBD1 | many | TRBJ1-4 | TRBV9 | TGTGCCAGCAGACCGGACAGGGAAGGTGAAAAACTGTTTTTT | CASRPDREGEKLFF
. | . | TRBJ2-5 | TRBV4-3 | TGCGCCAGCAGCCAAGATCGAGAGACCCAGTACTTC | CASSQDRETQYF
. | many | TRBJ1-5 | TRBV20-1 | TGCAGTGCTAGCCGAGGGACGGGACGCAATCAGCCCCAGCATTTT | CSASRGTGRNQPQHF
. | . | TRBJ1-2 | TRBV20-1 | TGCAGTGCTAGAGGGACAACTAACGATGGCTACAACTTC | CSARGTTNDGYNF
. | many | TRBJ2-2 | TRBV5-1 | TGCGCCAGCAGCTGGGGGGCAACCGGGGAGCTGTTTTTT | CASSWGATGELFF
. | many | TRBJ2-3 | TRBV7-2 | TGTGCCAGCAGCTTAGATCACTCGCCGAGCTATACAGATACGCAGTATTTT | CASSLDHSPSYTDTQYF
. | few | TRBJ2-6 | TRBV24-1 | TGTGCCACCAGTGATGACCCGTGGGGGCAGGTCGTAGCCAACGTCCTGACTTTC | CATSDDPWGQVVANVLTF